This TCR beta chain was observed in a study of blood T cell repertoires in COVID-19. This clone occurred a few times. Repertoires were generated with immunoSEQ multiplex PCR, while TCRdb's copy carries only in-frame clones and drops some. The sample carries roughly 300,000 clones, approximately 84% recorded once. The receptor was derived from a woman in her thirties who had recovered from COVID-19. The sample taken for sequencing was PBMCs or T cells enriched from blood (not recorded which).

CDR3 in DNA: TGTGCCAGCAGCTGGACTAGCTCCTACAATGAGCAGTTCTTC. Translating it yields CASSWTSSYNEQFF. The rearrangement links TRBV7-2 to TRBJ2-1; 7 bases line up with TRBD2. Germline CDR1 and CDR2: SGHTA and FQGNSA. This CDR3 comprises 14 residues. V gave up 4 bases and J gave up 0 bases; unmatched junction bases: 0. The full variable domain, rest sourced from reference TRBV7-2 and TRBJ2-1, is GAGVSQSPSNKVTEKGKDVELRCDPISGHTALYWYRQSLGQGLEFLIYFQGNSAPDKSGLPSDRFSAERTGGSVSTLTIQRTQQEDSAVYLCASSWTSSYNEQFFGPGTRLTVL.